The 21 T cell receptor beta chains reported below all come from one sample, sequenced in a study of T and B cells in COVID-19 patients. TRB was amplified from about 260-540 ng of blood genomic DNA. BIOMED2 TRB-A/B primer pools were used in multiplex TRB PCR. TCRdb ran MiXCR on the multiplex PCR reads and lists one entry per CDR3 protein. Here the sample spans about 15,000 distinct CDR3 sequences, less than 30% being singletons. The sample was blood. All receptors derive from a human donor who had recovered from COVID-19.

V usage is TRBV4-3 and J usage is TRBJ2-2; D remains unclear. This CDR3 contains 15 residues. In germline, CDR1 is LGHNA, CDR2 YSLEER. With 1 base removed from V and 4 bases from J, the gap between germline ends came to 10 bases. CDR3 protein: CASSQGLETTGELFF. Written as DNA, the CDR3 is TGCGCCAGCAGCCAAGGGCTCGAGACCACCGGGGAGCTGTTTTTT.

This rearrangement joins TRBV6-2 or TRBV6-3 to TRBJ2-7; possibly TRBD2 for D (6 bases). Trimming stripped 6 bases from V and 10 bases from J, with 13 bases between. Germline CDR1 reads MNHEY; CDR2 reads SVGEGT. This CDR3 has 11 residues. The CDR3 DNA sequence: TGTGCCAGCAGGGGGCCGGGACTCCAGTACTTC. Translating gives CASRGPGLQYF.

The V gene is TRBV5-4, the J gene TRBJ2-1; 8 bases are shared with TRBD2. This CDR3 comprises 14 residues. Germline V lookup: CDR1 SGHNT, CDR2 YYREEE (reference sequence). The junction had 15 bases not matched to a gene; V was cut back by 9 bases and J by 10 bases. The chain's CDR3 is CATRGGGTRGEQFF. The DNA of the CDR3 is TGTGCCACGAGGGGCGGGGGGACTCGGGGCGAGCAGTTCTTC.

The chain links TRBV6-2 or TRBV6-3 to TRBJ1-6, with 8 bases identical to TRBD1. The CDR3 extends over 16 amino acids. V was pared by 6 bases and J by 5 bases, with 9 bases of the junction left unmatched. Germline V lookup: CDR1 MNHEY, CDR2 SVGEGT. DNA for the CDR3: TGTGCCAGCAGACGGATATCGACAGGGGATAATTCACCCCTCCACTTT. It codes for CASRRISTGDNSPLHF.

This chain links TRBV6-6 with TRBJ2-3; 10 bases fit TRBD2. The CDR3 has 14 amino acids. CDR1 MNHNY and CDR2 SVGAGI come from the germline V gene (reference sequence). With 5 bases clipped from V and 2 bases from J, the junction kept 1 base outside the gene matches. The CDR3 region has the DNA TGTGCCAGCAGTCTAGCGGGGGCCACAGATACGCAGTATTTT. As protein: CASSLAGATDTQYF.

The chain employs TRBV4-1 and TRBJ2-3; D not resolved. Germline V CDR1 and CDR2: MGHRA, YSYEKL. V was trimmed by 0 bases and J by 3 bases, leaving 13 bases between them. This CDR3 spans 16 amino acids. CDR3 coding DNA: TGCGCCAGCAGCCAAGATTCCAGAGGACGGACAGATACGCAGTATTTT. This encodes CASSQDSRGRTDTQYF.

This clonotype has a handful of counts. The V gene is TRBV6-5, the J gene TRBJ1-2; possible D gene TRBD1, 6 bases. V was clipped by 5 bases and J by 6 bases, with 16 bases between them. The CDR3 totals 14 residues. The germline V gene encodes CDR1 MNHEY and CDR2 SVGAGI. The CDR3 region is CASSTPPGGDGYTF. The CDR3 DNA reads TGTGCCAGCAGTACCCCCCCGGGGGGCGATGGCTACACCTTC.

The rearrangement links TRBV29-1 to TRBJ1-1, with TRBD1 as a possible D gene (5 bases). V lost 6 bases, J lost 5 bases, and 19 bases lay in between. CDR3 length equals 14 residues. CDR1 and CDR2 from the germline V gene are SQVTM and ANQGSEA. CDR3: CSVKSGSGGTEAFF. DNA of the CDR3: TGCAGCGTCAAGTCGGGATCCGGGGGGACTGAAGCTTTCTTT.

This clonotype appeared many times. The chain recombines TRBV29-1 with TRBJ1-1; D ambiguous. The V and J ends lost 2 bases and 2 bases respectively, with 3 bases between them. Germline CDR1 reads SQVTM; CDR2 reads ANQGSEA. This CDR3 contains 11 residues. CDR3 loop: CSVESNTEAFF. Written as DNA, the CDR3 is TGCAGCGTTGAATCAAACACTGAAGCTTTCTTT.

The chain combines TRBV19 with TRBJ1-4, with D perhaps TRBD1 (6 bases). Germline V gene lookup returns CDR1 LNHDA and CDR2 SQIVND (reference sequence). Trimming took off 3 bases at V and 7 bases at J, with 15 bases between the two ends. This CDR3 region has 15 residues. Written as DNA, the CDR3 is TGTGCCAGTAGTATCGGGGGGGGGGCGAGTGAAAAACTGTTTTTT. Protein: CASSIGGGASEKLFF.

This clonotype is judged medium-sized. The chain joins TRBV29-1 to TRBJ2-7; 7 nucleotides match TRBD1. V shed 5 bases and J 1 base; nucleotides not matched to a gene: 2. This CDR3 has 12 residues. Germline lookup yields CDR1 SQVTM and CDR2 ANQGSEA. DNA of the CDR3: TGCAGCGTTACGACAGGGTCCTACGAGCAGTACTTC. Amino acid sequence: CSVTTGSYEQYF.

As for this clonotype: This may be a read error: a much more frequent sequence differs by one nucleotide. The gene calls are TRBV7-6 and TRBJ2-3; the match to TRBD2 covers 10 bases. Germline lookup yields CDR1 SGHVS and CDR2 FNYEAQ. The length of the CDR3 is 18 residues. CDR3 nucleotide sequence: TGTGCCAACAGCTATCTTTTAACTAGCGGGGAGAGCACAGATACGCAGTATTTT. It codes for CANSYLLTSGESTDTQYF.

V is TRBV18 and J is TRBJ1-3; D not resolved. The germline V gene encodes CDR1 KGHSH and CDR2 LQKENI. CDR3 length: 11 amino acids. Trimming removed 4 bases at V and 4 bases at J, with 2 bases between. CDR3 amino acids: CASSHGNTIYF. DNA of the CDR3: TGTGCCAGCTCACACGGAAACACCATATATTTT.

This clonotype was counted a few times. J is TRBJ1-3 and V is TRBV30; D is perhaps TRBD1 (6 bases). Trimming stripped 2 bases from V and 0 bases from J, with 14 bases between. The CDR3 loop spans 16 amino acids. Germline V lookup: CDR1 GTSNPN, CDR2 SVGIG (reference sequence). The DNA of the CDR3 is TGTGCCTGGAGTCTGGGACACCTGGCCTCTGGAAACACCATATATTTT. This codes for CAWSLGHLASGNTIYF.

The chain uses TRBV18 and TRBJ1-1; D may be TRBD1 (6 bases). Trimming cost V 3 bases and J 1 base, with 9 bases left between them. CDR3 length: 14 amino acids. Per germline, CDR1 KGHSH and CDR2 LQKENI. CDR3 DNA: TGTGCCAGCTCACCCCGGGGGCAGAACACTGAAGCTTTCTTT. This gives the protein CASSPRGQNTEAFF.

This clonotype is medium-sized. The rearrangement uses TRBV29-1 and TRBJ2-5, with 16 bases that match TRBD2. Germline CDR1 SQVTM, CDR2 ANQGSEA. Trimming removed 3 bases from V and 7 bases from J; junction bases left unmatched: 5. This CDR3 region has 15 residues. The CDR3: CSVEGTSGRGGTQYF. The DNA of the CDR3 is TGCAGCGTTGAGGGGACTAGCGGGAGGGGAGGGACCCAGTACTTC.

The chain employs TRBV6-5 and TRBJ2-1; 14 bases agree with TRBD2. The CDR3 is 23 residues long. V dropped 2 bases and J dropped 3; count of bases not matched to a gene: 21. Germline CDR1 reads MNHEY; CDR2 reads SVGAGI. The CDR3 region has the DNA TGTGCCAGCAGTTACCGCTTACAAACGGCCGGGACTAGCGGGAGAATGTTCTACAATGAGCAGTTCTTC. Amino acids: CASSYRLQTAGTSGRMFYNEQFF.

This clonotype is termed medium-sized. The V call is TRBV13, the J call TRBJ2-7; D is unclear. The CDR3 is made up of 15 amino acids. Trimming took off 1 base at V and 4 bases at J, with 14 bases between the two ends. Per germline, CDR1 PRHDT and CDR2 FYEKMQ (reference sequence). For the CDR3, the DNA is TGTGCCAGCAGCTTAGACGGCGGCTTGAGATACGAGCAGTACTTC. This codes for CASSLDGGLRYEQYF.

The V call is TRBV20-1, the J call TRBJ1-2; possibly TRBD1 for D (6 bases). Trimming removed 0 bases from V and 5 bases from J, with 7 bases in between. The CDR3 contains 12 residues. Per the germline V gene, CDR1 is DFQATT and CDR2 is SNEGSKA (reference sequence). The DNA for the CDR3 is TGCAGTGCTAGAGAAACAGGGTATGGCTACACCTTC. This gives the protein CSARETGYGYTF.

As for this clonotype: Possible read error: a much larger clone is one base away. V is TRBV29-1 and J is TRBJ1-2, with 7 bases aligning to TRBD1. In germline, CDR1 is SQVTM, CDR2 ANQGSEA. The CDR3 runs 14 residues. Trimming at V came to 3 bases and at J to 4 bases, leaving 8 bases not matched to a gene. CDR3 nucleotides: TGCAGCGTTGACGTCAGGGGGGAGTGCTATGGCTACACCTTC. The encoded protein is CSVDVRGECYGYTF.

By its share, this clonotype is medium-sized (0.01 to 0.1%). The chain recombines TRBV11-3 with TRBJ2-4, with D tentatively TRBD1 (5 bases). The CDR3 loop spans 17 amino acids. Germline V lookup: CDR1 SGHNT, CDR2 YENEEA. V was cut by 1 base and J by 0 bases, with 13 bases left in between. The CDR3 nucleotides read TGTGCCAGCAGCTTAGGGGCAGGACAAATAGCCAAAAACATTCAGTACTTC. Its protein product is CASSLGAGQIAKNIQYF.